A single sample gave rise to the 2 T cell receptor beta chains below, sequenced in a study of cytomegalovirus exposure and HLA in healthy donors. Primers: 60 Vbeta forward and 13 Jbeta reverse. Clones were sequenced by immunoSEQ multiplex PCR, and TCRdb holds only the in-frame ones, with some missing. The repertoire consists of fewer than 250,000 clones, with more than 80% occurring once and the leading ten covering 2.5% to 3.5%. What was sequenced was PBMCs. The receptors originated from a man between 25 and 39 years old in good health and CMV-seronegative.

The chain has TRBV2 and TRBJ2-3; 7 nucleotides line up with TRBD1. The CDR3 covers 14 residues. In germline, CDR1 is SNHLY, CDR2 FYNNEI. With V trimmed by 8 bases and J by 8 bases, 13 bases remained unmatched. Here the CDR3 reads CASLERGRSPTQYF. Here the CDR3 DNA reads TGTGCCAGCCTTGAAAGGGGGCGATCCCCTACGCAGTATTTT.

The gene calls are TRBV5-1 and TRBJ2-3; no reliable D call. Germline assignment: CDR1 SGHRS and CDR2 YFSETQ. This CDR3 has 12 amino acids. The V end was cut by 0 bases, the J end by 6 bases, with 5 bases between. CDR3 in amino acids: CASSLGMDTQYF. In DNA form, the CDR3 reads TGCGCCAGCAGCTTGGGTATGGATACGCAGTATTTT.